The sequence of this T cell receptor beta chain was determined in a study of shared clonotypes between healthy human individuals. Looking at the study overall: The study used three CD4 naive, three CD4 memory, two CD8 naive and one CD8 memory plate per donor.

Regarding this clone: Its antigen remains unidentified.

Original data processing: Filtering differed, since immunoSEQ gave only junction sequences and no quality scores. Here immunoSEQ multiplex PCR was the method, and the copy in TCRdb shows in-frame clones only, minus some. V and J calls and clone size are those listed in that table; D and trimming were worked out from the DNA. In the table there are around 2.5 million clones, 93% of which are singletons. Findings of the study overall: Donors were few, which limited the genetic and exposure-history diversity represented.

The study drew its donors from healthy HIV-negative adults without recent acute infections or vaccinations. The TCR sequence derives from a man between 18 and 35 years old in good health. Some clones in this sample may be carry-over from other donors' samples. Source material: naive CD4+ T cells from PBMCs. Sample subset: CD45RA+ positively selected.

The CDR3 is CASSVVTGGAGAFF. In DNA form, the CDR3 reads TGTGCCAGCAGCGTAGTAACTGGGGGCGCAGGGGCTTTCTTT. The rearrangement joins TRBV9 to TRBJ1-1, with a weak D call TRBD1 (6 bases). V lost 0 bases and J 11 bases, leaving 17 bases between the germline ends. The CDR3 has 14 residues. The germline gives CDR1 SGDLS, CDR2 YYNGEE.